This passage covers 13 T cell receptor beta chains from one sample sequenced in a study of post-analysis software for immune sequencing data. Study conclusions and caveats: When patients were compared with controls, about 5 TRBV segments were more frequent, TRBV5-6, TRBV5-1 and TRBV20-1 among them.

Antigen specificity for these receptors is unknown. Unique molecular identifiers were present in the TCR beta cDNA libraries. TCRdb fed the PCR reads into MiXCR, producing one record per CDR3 protein. This sample has roughly 600,000 distinct CDR3 sequences; about 40% occur once, and the top ten carry more than 1.5%. Source material: blood. The receptors originated from a girl aged 10 to 17 with multiple sclerosis.

This clonotype has more than one count but fewer than ten. The chain combines TRBV10-3 with TRBJ2-1, with D possibly being TRBD1 (6 bases). Trimming pared 5 bases from V and 9 bases from J, leaving 8 bases between. CDR1 and CDR2 (germline): ENHRY, SYGVKD. There are 11 residues in the CDR3. CDR3 sequence: CAISLGAEQFF. The CDR3 coding sequence is TGTGCCATCAGTTTGGGGGCTGAGCAGTTCTTC.

V usage is TRBV7-6 and J usage is TRBJ1-1; D is unclear. Germline CDR1 SGHVS, CDR2 FNYEAQ. Trimming shortened V by 5 bases and J by 10 bases, and 26 bases separated the two germline ends. The CDR3 has 16 amino acids. For the CDR3, the DNA is TGTGCCAGCAGCCCAGTGGGAGAACTAAGTGGGTTGCTAGCTTTCTTT. Its protein is CASSPVGELSGLLAFF.

This clonotype was observed a handful of times. The chain combines TRBV9 with TRBJ2-5; tentatively, D is TRBD2 (5 bases). The CDR3 spans 14 residues. Trimming removed 3 bases from V and 5 bases from J, with 14 bases in between. Germline V gives CDR1 SGDLS, CDR2 YYNGEE. The CDR3 spells CASSEAPRGETQYF. The CDR3 region has the DNA TGTGCCAGCAGCGAGGCCCCTCGAGGGGAGACCCAGTACTTC.

The table lists this clonotype with a few counts. The chain links TRBV12-3 or TRBV12-4 to TRBJ1-3; possibly TRBD1 for D (6 bases). Trimming pared 6 bases from V and 0 bases from J, leaving 15 bases between. The CDR3 is 16 residues long. CDR3 coding DNA: TGTGCCAGCAGCCGGACAGACTTTGCCTCTGGAAACACCATATATTTT. Protein sequence: CASSRTDFASGNTIYF.

This sequence joins TRBV7-2 and TRBJ2-3, with 8 nucleotides matching TRBD2. CDR1 is SGHTA and CDR2 is FQGNSA in the germline V gene. V shed 6 bases, J shed 1 base, and the junction held 6 bases outside the gene matches. The CDR3 length is 15 residues. CDR3 nucleotides: TGTGCCAGCAGTTGGGGACTAGAGCGCACAGATACGCAGTATTTT. Protein: CASSWGLERTDTQYF.

This clonotype came up a few times. V usage is TRBV12-3 or TRBV12-4 and J usage is TRBJ1-1; D unclear. V lost 6 bases, J lost 1 base, and 15 bases lay in between. The CDR3 totals 15 residues. The CDR3: CASRPLGVWNTEAFF. The CDR3 DNA follows: TGTGCCAGCAGACCCCTCGGGGTCTGGAACACTGAAGCTTTCTTT.

V and J are TRBV12-3 or TRBV12-4 and TRBJ2-7; TRBD1 matches 7 bases. The CDR3 is 13 amino acids. V shed 7 bases, J shed 0 bases, and the junction held 3 bases outside the gene matches. The CDR3 nucleotides read TGTGCCAGCACAACAGGGGCCTCCTACGAGCAGTACTTC. This translates into CASTTGASYEQYF.

The chain joins TRBV4-1 to TRBJ2-7, with 7 nucleotides matching TRBD2. V shed 0 bases and J 1 base; nucleotides not matched to a gene: 9. CDR3 length: 17 amino acids. In germline, CDR1 is MGHRA, CDR2 YSYEKL. The CDR3 sequence: CASSQDLLSGYSYEQYF. CDR3 nucleotides: TGCGCCAGCAGCCAAGATCTGCTTAGCGGGTATTCCTACGAGCAGTACTTC.

The chain has TRBV3-1 and TRBJ1-2; 7 bases align to TRBD1. The CDR3 totals 16 residues. V dropped 4 bases and J dropped 8; count of bases not matched to a gene: 16. CDR1 LGHDT and CDR2 YNNKEL come from the germline V gene (reference sequence). In nucleotides, the CDR3 is TGTGCCAGCAGCCTAGCGTGGGGACAGAGCTCGGGAGGCTACACCTTC. This encodes CASSLAWGQSSGGYTF.

This clonotype showed up just a few times. The rearrangement joins TRBV24-1 to TRBJ2-7; D is unclear. The CDR3 length is 14 residues. The V and J ends lost 3 bases and 3 bases respectively, with 11 bases between them. In germline, CDR1 is KGHDR, CDR2 SFDVKD. This CDR3 reads CATSDRYNGYEQYF. The CDR3 nucleotides are TGTGCCACCAGTGATCGGTATAACGGCTACGAGCAGTACTTC.

This clonotype was recorded at least ten times. The chain carries TRBV29-1 and TRBJ2-4; weak D call: TRBD1 (5 bases). The germline V gene has CDR1 SQVTM and CDR2 ANQGSEA. The CDR3 is made up of 13 amino acids. The V gene lost 3 bases and the J gene lost 2 bases, with 8 bases spanning the gap. This CDR3 reads CSVEDIPKNIQYF. DNA for the CDR3: TGCAGCGTTGAGGACATTCCCAAAAACATTCAGTACTTC.

This chain joins TRBV20-1 and TRBJ1-1; tentatively, D is TRBD1 (6 bases). Trimming left V 4 bases short and J 3 bases short, with 12 bases between. Germline V gene data show CDR1 as DFQATT and CDR2 as SNEGSKA (reference sequence). CDR3 length equals 13 residues. The CDR3 sequence is CSAIWEGDTEAFF. The CDR3 bases are TGCAGTGCTATATGGGAGGGGGACACTGAAGCTTTCTTT.

The chain joins TRBV10-2 to TRBJ1-5; TRBD1 agrees at 8 bases. The CDR3 length is 15 residues. Germline V gene data show CDR1 as WSHSY and CDR2 as SAAADI. The junction had 7 bases not matched to a gene; V was cut back by 6 bases and J by 3 bases. The CDR3 region is CASRPGTGINQPQHF. Here the CDR3 DNA reads TGCGCCAGCAGGCCCGGGACAGGTATCAATCAGCCCCAGCATTTT.